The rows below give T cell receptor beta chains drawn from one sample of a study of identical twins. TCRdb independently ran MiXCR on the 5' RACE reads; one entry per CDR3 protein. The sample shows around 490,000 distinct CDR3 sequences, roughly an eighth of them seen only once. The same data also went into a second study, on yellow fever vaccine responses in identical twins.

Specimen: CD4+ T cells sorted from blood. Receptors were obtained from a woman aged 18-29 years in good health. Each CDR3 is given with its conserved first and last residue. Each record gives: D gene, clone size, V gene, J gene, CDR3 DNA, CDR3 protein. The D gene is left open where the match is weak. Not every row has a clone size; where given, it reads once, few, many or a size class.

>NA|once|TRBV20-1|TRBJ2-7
TGCAGTGCTAGAGACAACCCCCAGGGAGAGCAGTACTTC
CSARDNPQGEQYF
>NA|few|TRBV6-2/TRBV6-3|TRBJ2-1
TGTGCCAGCAGTTACTACTACAATGAGCAGTTCTTC
CASSYYYNEQFF
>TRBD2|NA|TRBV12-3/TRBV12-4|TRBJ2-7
TGTGCCCTCTGCCCTTCGAAGGGACTAGCGGGAGTTGTTCGGGACGAGCAGTACTTC
CALCPSKGLAGVVRDEQYF
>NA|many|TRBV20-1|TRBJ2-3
TGCAGTGCTAGATACGCGGGCACAGATACGCAGTATTTT
CSARYAGTDTQYF
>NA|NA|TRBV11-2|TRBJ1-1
TGTGCCAGCAGCCCCGACGGAAGGAACACTGAAGCTTTCTTT
CASSPDGRNTEAFF
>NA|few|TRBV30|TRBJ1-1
TGTGCCTGGGATCGGCCCTGGACGGGGGCGGGAGCTTTCTTT
CAWDRPWTGAGAFF
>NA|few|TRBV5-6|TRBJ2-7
TGTGCCAGCAGCTCCGGGATAGGAGGGGCCACAACCTACGAGCAGTACTTC
CASSSGIGGATTYEQYF
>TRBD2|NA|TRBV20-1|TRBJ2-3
TGCAGTGCTACCCTGGTGGGGGGGATCGATACGCAGTATTTT
CSATLVGGIDTQYF
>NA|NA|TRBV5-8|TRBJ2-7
TGTGCCAGCAGCCCGGGACACGGACGATACGAGCAGTACTTC
CASSPGHGRYEQYF
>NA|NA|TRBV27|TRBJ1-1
TGTGCCAGCAGTCCCTCCAGTCTGAACACTGAAGCTTTCTTT
CASSPSSLNTEAFF
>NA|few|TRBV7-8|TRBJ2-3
TGTGCCAGCAGCTTAGTCGTCCTATCGTCGGATACGCAGTATTTT
CASSLVVLSSDTQYF
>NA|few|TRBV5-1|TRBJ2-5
TGCGCCAGCAGCTTGGAGGGGGCTCGGGGGGAGACCCAGTACTTC
CASSLEGARGETQYF
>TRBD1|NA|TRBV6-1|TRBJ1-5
TGTGCCAGCAAACGGACAGGGGGTTTCGACCAACCCCAGCATTTT
CASKRTGGFDQPQHF